This T cell receptor (beta chain) was sequenced during a study of long-term antiretroviral therapy in people with HIV. As to this clone: Its antigen is not known.

The assay, immunoSEQ v3.0, was run at survey level. The protocol was immunoSEQ multiplex PCR, while the TCRdb copy is restricted to in-frame clones and leaves out a portion. The top ten clones hold over 20% of a sample with roughly 9,200 clones, approximately 78% of them seen once. V was trimmed by 3 bases and J by 1 base, leaving 7 bases between them. The CDR3 extends over 13 amino acids. CDR1 is SNHLY and CDR2 is FYNNEI in the germline V gene. General study points: Participants lacked recorded data on ART adherence, viral resistance or therapy changes.

Samples held 1-10 million cryopreserved PBMC before DNA extraction. V gene TRBV2 combines with J gene TRBJ2-7; D might be TRBD1 (6 bases). The source was unsorted PBMCs, collected 0.6 years before starting antiretroviral therapy. The sequence came from a man aged 35 to 55 with HIV. The CDR3 here is CASSDDRSYEQYF. CDR3 nucleotide sequence: TGTGCCAGCAGTGATGACAGGTCCTACGAGCAGTACTTC.